This entry lists 5 T cell receptor beta chains sequenced from one sample in a study of response to subunit inactivated influenza vaccine (dated by TCRdb to the late 2010s). The library came from RT-PCR. Sequencing was carried out with an Illumina HiSeq 2500. TCRdb itself trimmed the public reads at Q25 with fastp, ran MiXCR and retained productive beta chains. Entries are consolidated by CDR3 protein sequence, retaining the most common genes and DNA. In all, the sample holds over 150,000 distinct CDR3 sequences, and about 11% of those were seen once. About 40% of the sample rests with the top ten. The source material was CD8+ T cells sorted from PBMCs, sampled about 23 months after vaccination. These TCRs come from a man between 50 and 75 years old who received an inactivated influenza vaccine. Donor details come from another sample of the same person, matched by shared clones.

The CDR3 DNA sequence: TGTGCCAGCAGTTTTTCCCTCTGGGGGTGGTTCCACTACGAGCAGTACTTC. It encodes CASSFSLWGWFHYEQYF. The chain has TRBV27 and TRBJ2-7, with D perhaps given as TRBD1 or TRBD2 (5 bases each). Germline values: CDR1 MNHEY, CDR2 SMNVEV (reference sequence). There are 17 residues in the CDR3. The V end lost 3 bases, the J end lost 3 bases, and 21 bases lay between the germline ends.

This clonotype has more than one count but fewer than ten. The chain combines TRBV7-9 with TRBJ2-2, with TRBD1 matching over 9 bases. This CDR3 comprises 16 residues. Germline values: CDR1 SEHNR, CDR2 FQNEAQ (reference sequence). V trimming: 2 bases; J trimming: 3 bases; junction bases outside the gene matches: 4. Here the CDR3 DNA reads TGTGCCAGCAGCTTAACAGGGGGCTTGTACACCGGGGAGCTGTTTTTT. Protein product: CASSLTGGLYTGELFF. The variable domain in full, with the rest retrieved from reference TRBV7-9 and TRBJ2-2, is DTGVSQNPRHKITKRGQNVTFRCDPISEHNRLYWYRQTLGQGPEFLTYFQNEAQLEKSRLLSDRFSAERPKGSFSTLEIQRTEQGDSAMYLCASSLTGGLYTGELFFGEGSRLTVL.

This clonotype was seen only a few times. The rearrangement joins TRBV25-1 to TRBJ2-7; 7 bases map to TRBD2. J lost 3 bases, V lost 4 bases, and 3 bases had no gene match. CDR1 is MGHDK, CDR2 SYGVNS, per germline. The CDR3 length is 13 residues. DNA of the CDR3: TGTGCCAGCAGTGGGCGGGAGAGCTACGAGCAGTACTTC. Amino acid sequence: CASSGRESYEQYF.

V and J are TRBV7-2 and TRBJ2-7, with 7 bases lining up with TRBD2. This CDR3 contains 15 residues. Losses at the gene ends were 5 bases for V and 6 bases for J; bases not matched to a gene: 13. Germline CDR1 and CDR2: SGHTA and FQGNSA. CDR3 region: CASSPSGLVPGEQYF. CDR3 sequence (DNA): TGTGCCAGCAGCCCGTCCGGACTAGTCCCCGGCGAGCAGTACTTC. The complete variable domain, with remaining parts taken from reference TRBV7-2 and TRBJ2-7, reads GAGVSQSPSNKVTEKGKDVELRCDPISGHTALYWYRQSLGQGLEFLIYFQGNSAPDKSGLPSDRFSAERTGGSVSTLTIQRTQQEDSAVYLCASSPSGLVPGEQYFGPGTRLTVT.

This clonotype has a count of ten or more. J is TRBJ2-7 and V is TRBV9, with 9 bases fitting TRBD1. This CDR3 has 15 amino acids. Unmatched junction bases numbered 5, after V lost 2 bases and J lost 2 bases. Germline-derived CDR1 and CDR2 are SGDLS and YYNGEE. The CDR3 loop is CASSVTGGPTYEQYF. The CDR3 DNA is TGTGCCAGCAGCGTGACAGGGGGTCCGACCTACGAGCAGTACTTC.